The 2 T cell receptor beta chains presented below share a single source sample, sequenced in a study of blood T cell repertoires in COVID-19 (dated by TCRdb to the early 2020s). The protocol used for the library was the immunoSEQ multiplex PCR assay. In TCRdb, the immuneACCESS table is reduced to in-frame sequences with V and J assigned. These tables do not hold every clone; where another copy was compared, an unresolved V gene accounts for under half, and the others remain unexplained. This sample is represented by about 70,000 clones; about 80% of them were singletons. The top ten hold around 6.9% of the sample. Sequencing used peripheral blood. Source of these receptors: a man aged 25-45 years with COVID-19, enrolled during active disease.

This CDR3 reads CASSPKGQAGNTIYF. CDR3 nucleotide sequence: TGTGCCAGCTCACCCAAAGGACAGGCTGGAAACACCATATATTTT. The chain is built from TRBV18 and TRBJ1-3, with 7 nucleotides matching TRBD1. Germline V gene sequence: CDR1 KGHSH, CDR2 LQKENI. The trim removed 3 bases at V and 2 bases at J, leaving 4 bases unmatched. CDR3 length: 15 residues.

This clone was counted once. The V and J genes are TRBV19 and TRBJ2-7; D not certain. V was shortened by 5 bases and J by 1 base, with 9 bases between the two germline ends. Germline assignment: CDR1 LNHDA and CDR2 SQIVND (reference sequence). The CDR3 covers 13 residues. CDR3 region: CASSVTPSYEQYF. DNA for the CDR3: TGTGCCAGTAGTGTGACACCTTCCTACGAGCAGTACTTC.